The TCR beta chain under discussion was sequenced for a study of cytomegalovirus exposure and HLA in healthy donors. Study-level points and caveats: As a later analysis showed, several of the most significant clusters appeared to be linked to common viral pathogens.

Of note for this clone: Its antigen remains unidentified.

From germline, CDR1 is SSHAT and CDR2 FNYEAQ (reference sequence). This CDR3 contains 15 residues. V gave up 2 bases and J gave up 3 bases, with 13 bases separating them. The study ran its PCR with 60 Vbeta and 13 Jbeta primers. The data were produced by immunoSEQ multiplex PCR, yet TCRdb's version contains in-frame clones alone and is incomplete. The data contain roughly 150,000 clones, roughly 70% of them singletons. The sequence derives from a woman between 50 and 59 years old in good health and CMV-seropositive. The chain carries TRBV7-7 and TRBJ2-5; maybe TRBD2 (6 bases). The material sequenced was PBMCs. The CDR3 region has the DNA TGTGCCAGCAGCTTATCCGGCGGGGCTGAAGAGACCCAGTACTTC. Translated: CASSLSGGAEETQYF.